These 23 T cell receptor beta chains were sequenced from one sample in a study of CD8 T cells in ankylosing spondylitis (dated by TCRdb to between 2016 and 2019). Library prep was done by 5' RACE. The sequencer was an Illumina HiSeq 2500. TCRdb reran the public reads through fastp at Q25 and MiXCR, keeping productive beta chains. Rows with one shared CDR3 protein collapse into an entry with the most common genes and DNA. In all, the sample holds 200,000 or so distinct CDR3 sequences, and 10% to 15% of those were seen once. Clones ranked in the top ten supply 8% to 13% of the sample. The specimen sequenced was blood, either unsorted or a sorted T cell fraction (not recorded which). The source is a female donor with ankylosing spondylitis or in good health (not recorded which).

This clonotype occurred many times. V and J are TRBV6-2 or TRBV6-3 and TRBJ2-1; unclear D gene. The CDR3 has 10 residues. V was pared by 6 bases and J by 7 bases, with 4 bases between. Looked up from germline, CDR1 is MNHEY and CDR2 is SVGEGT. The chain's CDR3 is CASSQNEQFF. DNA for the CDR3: TGTGCCAGCAGCCAGAATGAGCAGTTCTTC.

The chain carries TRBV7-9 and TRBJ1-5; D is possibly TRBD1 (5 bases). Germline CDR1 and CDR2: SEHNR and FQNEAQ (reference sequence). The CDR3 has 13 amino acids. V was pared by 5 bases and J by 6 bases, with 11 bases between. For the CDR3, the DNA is TGTGCCAGCAGCCGCGGGACTGCTCAGCCCCAGCATTTT. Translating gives CASSRGTAQPQHF.

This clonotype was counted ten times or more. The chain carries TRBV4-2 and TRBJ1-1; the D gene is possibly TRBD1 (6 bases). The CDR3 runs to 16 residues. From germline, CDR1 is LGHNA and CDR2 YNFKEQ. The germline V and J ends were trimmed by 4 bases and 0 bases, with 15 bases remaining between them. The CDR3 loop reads CASSREQGAMNTEAFF. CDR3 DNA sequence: TGTGCCAGCAGCCGAGAACAGGGAGCCATGAACACTGAAGCTTTCTTT.

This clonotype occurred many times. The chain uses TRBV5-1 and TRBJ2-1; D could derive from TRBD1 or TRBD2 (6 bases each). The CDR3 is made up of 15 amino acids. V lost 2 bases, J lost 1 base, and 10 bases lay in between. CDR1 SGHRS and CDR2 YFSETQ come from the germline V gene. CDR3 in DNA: TGCGCCAGCAGCTTCGAAGGGGGGTCCTACAATGAGCAGTTCTTC. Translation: CASSFEGGSYNEQFF.

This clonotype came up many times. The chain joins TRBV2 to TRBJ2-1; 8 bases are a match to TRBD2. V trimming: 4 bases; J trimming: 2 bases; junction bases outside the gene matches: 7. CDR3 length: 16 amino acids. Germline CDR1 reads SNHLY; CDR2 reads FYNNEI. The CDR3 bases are TGTGCCAGCAGTGGGACTAGCAGCTTTCCCTACAATGAGCAGTTCTTC. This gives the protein CASSGTSSFPYNEQFF.

CDR3 sequence: CASSLQLAGASVLAYEQYF. As DNA, the CDR3 is TGTGCCAGCAGCCTCCAACTAGCGGGAGCCTCGGTGTTAGCCTACGAGCAGTACTTC. The chain has TRBV11-2 and TRBJ2-7, with TRBD2 matching 11 bases. Unmatched junction bases numbered 17, after V lost 5 bases and J lost 2 bases. The V gene's germline CDR1 is SGHAT and CDR2 FQNNGV. This CDR3 has 19 amino acids.

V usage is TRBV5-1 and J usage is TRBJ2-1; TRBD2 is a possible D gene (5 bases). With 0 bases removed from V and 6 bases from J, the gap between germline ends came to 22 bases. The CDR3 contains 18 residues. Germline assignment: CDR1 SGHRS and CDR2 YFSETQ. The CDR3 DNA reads TGCGCCAGCAGCTTGGGTCGGGGTAGCCCCCCTCAACTCAATGAGCAGTTCTTC. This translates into CASSLGRGSPPQLNEQFF.

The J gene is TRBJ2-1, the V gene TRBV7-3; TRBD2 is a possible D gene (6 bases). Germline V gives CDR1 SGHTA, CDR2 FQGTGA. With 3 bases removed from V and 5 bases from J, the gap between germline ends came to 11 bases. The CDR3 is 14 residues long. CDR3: CASSLGLTNNEQFF. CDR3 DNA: TGTGCCAGCAGCTTGGGACTGACAAACAATGAGCAGTTCTTC.

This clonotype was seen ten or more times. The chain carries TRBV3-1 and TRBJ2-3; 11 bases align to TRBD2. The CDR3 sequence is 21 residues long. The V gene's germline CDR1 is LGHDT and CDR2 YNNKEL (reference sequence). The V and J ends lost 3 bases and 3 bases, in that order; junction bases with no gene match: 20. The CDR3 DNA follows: TGTGCCAGCAGCCATATCCTGGGAGGACTAGCGGGCCTACGTGGAACAGATACGCAGTATTTT. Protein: CASSHILGGLAGLRGTDTQYF.

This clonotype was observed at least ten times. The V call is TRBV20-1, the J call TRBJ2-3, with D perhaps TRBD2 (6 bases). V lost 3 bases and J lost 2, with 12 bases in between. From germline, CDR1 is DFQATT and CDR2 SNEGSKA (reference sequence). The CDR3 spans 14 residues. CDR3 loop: CSASSTSLTDTQYF. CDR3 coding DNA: TGCAGTGCTAGTTCGACTAGTCTCACAGATACGCAGTATTTT.

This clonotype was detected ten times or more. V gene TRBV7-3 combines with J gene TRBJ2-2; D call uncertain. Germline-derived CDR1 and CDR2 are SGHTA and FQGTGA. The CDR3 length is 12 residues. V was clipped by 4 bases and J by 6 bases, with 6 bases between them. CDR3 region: CASSSSSGELFF. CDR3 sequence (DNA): TGTGCCAGCAGCTCCTCATCCGGGGAGCTGTTTTTT.

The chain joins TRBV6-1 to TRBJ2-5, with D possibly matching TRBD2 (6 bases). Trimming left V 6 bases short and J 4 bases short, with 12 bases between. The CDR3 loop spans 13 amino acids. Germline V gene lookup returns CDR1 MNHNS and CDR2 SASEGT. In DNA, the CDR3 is TGTGCCAGCAGCCCCGGGACTCTAGAGACCCAGTACTTC. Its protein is CASSPGTLETQYF.

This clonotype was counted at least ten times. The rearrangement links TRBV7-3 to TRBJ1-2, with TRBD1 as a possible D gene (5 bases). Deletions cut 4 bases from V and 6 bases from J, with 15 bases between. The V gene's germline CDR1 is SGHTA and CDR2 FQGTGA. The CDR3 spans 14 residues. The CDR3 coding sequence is TGTGCCAGCAGCTCCTCAGGGCGTTCTGATGGCTACACCTTC. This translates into CASSSSGRSDGYTF.

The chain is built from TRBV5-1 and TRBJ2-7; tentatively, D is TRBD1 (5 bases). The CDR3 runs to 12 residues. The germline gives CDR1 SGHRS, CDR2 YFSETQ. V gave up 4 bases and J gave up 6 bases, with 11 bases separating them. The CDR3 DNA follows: TGCGCCAGCAGCCCAACAGGAGTCGAGCAGTACTTC. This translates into CASSPTGVEQYF.

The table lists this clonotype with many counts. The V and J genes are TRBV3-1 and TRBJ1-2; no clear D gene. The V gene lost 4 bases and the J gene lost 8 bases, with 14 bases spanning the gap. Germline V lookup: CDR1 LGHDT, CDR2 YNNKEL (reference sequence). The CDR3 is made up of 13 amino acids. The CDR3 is CASSLSGIIGYTF. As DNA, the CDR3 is TGTGCCAGCAGCCTATCGGGGATAATAGGCTACACCTTC.

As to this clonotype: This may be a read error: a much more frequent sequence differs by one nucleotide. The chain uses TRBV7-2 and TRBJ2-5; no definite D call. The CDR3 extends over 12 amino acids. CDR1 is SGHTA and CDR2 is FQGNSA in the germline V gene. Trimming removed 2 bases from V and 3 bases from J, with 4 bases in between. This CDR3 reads CTSSLYEETQYF. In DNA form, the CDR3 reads TGTACCAGCAGCTTATACGAAGAGACCCAGTACTTC.

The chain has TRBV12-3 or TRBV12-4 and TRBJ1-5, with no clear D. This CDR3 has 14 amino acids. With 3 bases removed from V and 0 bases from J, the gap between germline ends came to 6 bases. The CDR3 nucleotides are TGTGCCAGCAGTTTTGGCAATAGCAATCAGCCCCAGCATTTT. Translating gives CASSFGNSNQPQHF.

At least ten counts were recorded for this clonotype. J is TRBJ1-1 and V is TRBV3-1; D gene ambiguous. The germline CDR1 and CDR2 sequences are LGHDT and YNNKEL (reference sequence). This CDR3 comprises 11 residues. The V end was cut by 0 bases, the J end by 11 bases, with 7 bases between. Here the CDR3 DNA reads TGTGCCAGCAGCCAAGATCGAGGCGCTTTCTTT. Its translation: CASSQDRGAFF. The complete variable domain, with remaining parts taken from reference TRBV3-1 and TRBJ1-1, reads DTAVSQTPKYLVTQMGNDKSIKCEQNLGHDTMYWYKQDSKKFLKIMFSYNNKELIINETVPNRFSPKSPDKAHLNLHINSLELGDSAVYFCASSQDRGAFFGQGTRLTVV.

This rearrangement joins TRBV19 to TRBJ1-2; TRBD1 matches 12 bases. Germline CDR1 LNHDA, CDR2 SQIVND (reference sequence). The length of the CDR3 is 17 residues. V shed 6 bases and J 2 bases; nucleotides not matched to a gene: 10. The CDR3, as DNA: TGTGCCAGTAGAACCGGGACAGGGGGCTTCTTGAACTATGGCTACACCTTC. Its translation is CASRTGTGGFLNYGYTF.

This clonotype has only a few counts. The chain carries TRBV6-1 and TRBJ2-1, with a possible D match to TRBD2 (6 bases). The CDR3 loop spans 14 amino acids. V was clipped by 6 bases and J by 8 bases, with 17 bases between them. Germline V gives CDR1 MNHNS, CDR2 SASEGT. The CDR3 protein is CASRLNRDSYEQFF. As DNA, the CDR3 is TGTGCCAGCAGACTAAACCGGGACTCTTATGAGCAGTTCTTC.

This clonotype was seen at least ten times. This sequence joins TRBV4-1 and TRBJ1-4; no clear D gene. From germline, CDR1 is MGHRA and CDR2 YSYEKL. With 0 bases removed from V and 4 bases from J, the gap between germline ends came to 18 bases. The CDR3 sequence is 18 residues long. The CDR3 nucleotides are TGCGCCAGCAGCCAAGATCAGTATAGGAGCGACATTAATGAAAAACTGTTTTTT. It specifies CASSQDQYRSDINEKLFF.

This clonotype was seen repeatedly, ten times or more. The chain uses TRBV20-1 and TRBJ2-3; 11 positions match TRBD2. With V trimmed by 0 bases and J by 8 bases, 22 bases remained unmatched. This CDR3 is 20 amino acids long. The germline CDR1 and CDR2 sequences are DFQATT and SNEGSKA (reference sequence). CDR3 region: CSARDSLAGGYDGQGATQYF. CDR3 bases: TGCAGTGCTAGAGATAGTCTAGCGGGAGGATACGACGGGCAGGGGGCTACGCAGTATTTT.

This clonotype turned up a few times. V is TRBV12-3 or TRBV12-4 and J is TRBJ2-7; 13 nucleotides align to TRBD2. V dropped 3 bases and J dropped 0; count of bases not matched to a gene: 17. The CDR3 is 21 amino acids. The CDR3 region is CASSLVHPGLAGWDSSYEQYF. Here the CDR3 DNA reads TGTGCCAGCAGTTTGGTGCACCCGGGACTAGCGGGATGGGATAGCTCCTACGAGCAGTACTTC.